This entry lists 21 T cell receptor beta chains sequenced from one sample in a study of T cell changes during pregnancy in multiple sclerosis. Method: immunoSEQ multiplex PCR; TCRdb's copy keeps in-frame clones and lacks some. Here the sample spans some 85,000 clones, 90% to 95% being singletons. This specimen was peripheral blood, taken in the second trimester of pregnancy. These receptors came from a female donor with multiple sclerosis, enrolled in a pregnancy study.

V gene TRBV5-5 combines with J gene TRBJ2-3; 9 nucleotides match TRBD2. J lost 12 bases, V lost 1 base, and 9 bases had no gene match. Per germline, CDR1 SGHKS and CDR2 YYEKEE (reference sequence). The CDR3 is 14 residues long. CDR3 loop: CASSLSPSGAPQYF. The CDR3 bases are TGTGCCAGCAGCTTGAGCCCTAGCGGGGCACCCCAGTATTTT.

The chain links TRBV9 to TRBJ2-2, with D maybe TRBD1 (5 bases). Germline-derived CDR1 and CDR2 are SGDLS and YYNGEE. V shed 4 bases and J shed 9 bases, with 10 bases lying between them. The CDR3 consists of 12 residues. The CDR3 loop reads CASSSGYRELFF. CDR3 nucleotides: TGTGCCAGCAGCTCAGGGTACAGGGAGCTGTTTTTT. The complete variable domain, with remaining parts taken from reference TRBV9 and TRBJ2-2, reads DSGVTQTPKHLITATGQRVTLRCSPRSGDLSVYWYQQSLDQGLQFLIQYYNGEERAKGNILERFSAQQFPDLHSELNLSSLELGDSALYFCASSSGYRELFFGEGSRLTVL.

The chain has TRBV10-1 and TRBJ2-3, with D perhaps TRBD2 (5 bases). Deletions cut 0 bases from V and 6 bases from J, with 16 bases between. Germline V gene lookup returns CDR1 WNHNN and CDR2 SYGVQD (reference sequence). The CDR3 length is 16 residues. The CDR3 is CASSESRAVWEDTQYF. The CDR3 nucleotides are TGCGCCAGCAGTGAGTCACGAGCGGTCTGGGAGGATACGCAGTATTTT.

The chain is built from TRBV5-5 and TRBJ1-2, with no clear D. Between the trimmed V and J ends, which lost 0 bases and 4 bases, there was a span of 7 bases. Looked up from germline, CDR1 is SGHKS and CDR2 is YYEKEE (reference sequence). CDR3 length equals 13 residues. The CDR3 loop is CASSLDHSYGYTF. The CDR3 bases are TGTGCCAGCAGCTTGGATCACTCCTATGGCTACACCTTC.

J is TRBJ2-5 and V is TRBV27, with D perhaps TRBD1 (6 bases). The length of the CDR3 is 15 residues. CDR1 and CDR2 from the germline V gene are MNHEY and SMNVEV (reference sequence). The germline V and J ends were trimmed by 9 bases and 3 bases, with 20 bases remaining between them. The CDR3 reads CASMPGQFPKETQYF. The CDR3 DNA reads as TGTGCCAGTATGCCAGGACAGTTCCCTAAAGAGACCCAGTACTTC.

V gene TRBV5-6 combines with J gene TRBJ2-5; D unclear. CDR3 length: 14 amino acids. The ends were cut back, 0 bases at V and 1 base at J, with 7 bases in the middle. Per the germline V gene, CDR1 is SGHDT and CDR2 is YYEEEE. In DNA, the CDR3 is TGTGCCAGCAGCTTGGTGTCAGTCCAAGAGACCCAGTACTTC. This translates into CASSLVSVQETQYF.

V gene TRBV5-1 combines with J gene TRBJ2-2, with D possibly being TRBD2 (5 bases). The CDR3 sequence is 16 residues long. Looked up from germline, CDR1 is SGHRS and CDR2 is YFSETQ. Trimming cost V 5 bases and J 6 bases, with 20 bases left between them. The CDR3 here is CASRPPGFLSSGELFF. Here the CDR3 DNA reads TGCGCCAGCAGGCCGCCGGGATTCCTTTCGTCCGGGGAGCTGTTTTTT.

The chain employs TRBV7-2 and TRBJ2-3, with 13 bases aligning to TRBD2. Unmatched junction bases numbered 5, after V lost 1 base and J lost 1 base. The CDR3 has 18 residues. The germline V gene encodes CDR1 SGHTA and CDR2 FQGNSA. The CDR3 DNA reads TGTGCCAGCAGCTTAGGGACTAGCGGGAGCTTGGGCACAGATACGCAGTATTTT. Residues: CASSLGTSGSLGTDTQYF.

The rearrangement links TRBV6-1 to TRBJ1-5; 7 nucleotides align to TRBD1. CDR3 length: 15 residues. Germline V lookup: CDR1 MNHNS, CDR2 SASEGT. V was clipped by 7 bases and J by 0 bases; unmatched bases: 6. The CDR3 DNA reads TGTGCCAGCATACAGGGGACGTATAGCAATCAGCCCCAGCATTTT. It yields the protein CASIQGTYSNQPQHF.

The CDR3 spells CASSPPRVETQYF. The CDR3 bases are TGTGCCAGCTCACCGCCACGCGTCGAGACCCAGTACTTC. This chain links TRBV18 with TRBJ2-5; no clear D gene. V shed 3 bases and J shed 5 bases, with 10 bases lying between them. CDR1 and CDR2 from the germline V gene are KGHSH and LQKENI. CDR3 length equals 13 residues.

The chain joins TRBV28 to TRBJ1-1, with 9 bases matching TRBD1. The junction had 10 bases not matched to a gene; V was cut back by 6 bases and J by 5 bases. The CDR3 is made up of 15 amino acids. CDR1 and CDR2 from the germline V gene are MDHEN and SYDVKM. CDR3 sequence reads: CASRGTGQGGTEAFF. The CDR3 DNA reads as TGTGCCAGCAGGGGAACGGGACAGGGTGGGACTGAAGCTTTCTTT.

The rearrangement uses TRBV10-3 and TRBJ1-5, with a possible D match to TRBD1 (6 bases). The CDR3 runs 12 residues. CDR1 is ENHRY, CDR2 SYGVKD, per germline. V was clipped by 8 bases and J by 5 bases, with 10 bases between them. As DNA, the CDR3 is TGTGCCATCGGGAGGGGGGATCAGCCCCAGCATTTT. This codes for CAIGRGDQPQHF.

This sequence joins TRBV19 and TRBJ2-7; TRBD1 matches at 9 bases. CDR1 LNHDA and CDR2 SQIVND come from the germline V gene (reference sequence). V lost 5 bases, J lost 1 base, and 6 bases stayed unmatched. The CDR3 extends over 15 amino acids. CDR3 DNA: TGTGCCAGTAGTGCCGGGACAGGGCGGTCCTACGAGCAGTACTTC. It encodes CASSAGTGRSYEQYF.

This chain connects TRBV19 to TRBJ2-7, with 8 nucleotides matching TRBD2. V was pared by 3 bases and J by 4 bases, with 14 bases of the junction left unmatched. CDR1 is LNHDA, CDR2 SQIVND, per germline (reference sequence). CDR3 size: 17 residues. CDR3 sequence (DNA): TGTGCCAGTAGTATGGGAGCGAGAAGCGGGAGTGGATACGAGCAGTACTTC. Amino acid sequence: CASSMGARSGSGYEQYF.

V gene TRBV7-6 combines with J gene TRBJ2-2, with no clear D. Trimming removed 5 bases at V and 4 bases at J, with 5 bases between. This CDR3 has 12 amino acids. Germline assignment: CDR1 SGHVS and CDR2 FNYEAQ. CDR3 coding DNA: TGTGCCAGCAGCCCGGGCACCGGGGAGCTGTTTTTT. This translates into CASSPGTGELFF.

The chain combines TRBV6-1 with TRBJ1-2; 7 positions agree with TRBD1. V shed 1 base and J 3 bases; nucleotides not matched to a gene: 2. From germline, CDR1 is MNHNS and CDR2 SASEGT. The CDR3 extends over 14 amino acids. CDR3 nucleotides: TGTGCCAGCAGTGAAGACAGGGGATACTATGGCTACACCTTC. Residues: CASSEDRGYYGYTF.

Only one count was recorded for this clone. The chain has TRBV11-2 and TRBJ2-7; D possibly corresponds to TRBD2 (5 bases). This CDR3 comprises 14 residues. CDR1 SGHAT and CDR2 FQNNGV come from the germline V gene. Trimming removed 0 bases at V and 6 bases at J, with 12 bases between. The CDR3 region is CASSLDLAAGEQYF. CDR3 nucleotide sequence: TGTGCCAGCAGCTTAGATCTGGCTGCGGGCGAGCAGTACTTC.

In DNA, the CDR3 is TGTGCCTGGCTTGAGGGTTATGACTATGGCTACACCTTC. Protein sequence: CAWLEGYDYGYTF. This chain joins TRBV30 and TRBJ1-2, with unresolved D. The V gene lost 5 bases and the J gene lost 3 bases, with 13 bases spanning the gap. CDR3 length: 13 amino acids. Germline CDR1 reads GTSNPN; CDR2 reads SVGIG (reference sequence).

Concerning this clone itself: The same CDR3 arises from other DNA sequences in this sample as well. The chain joins TRBV5-1 to TRBJ2-1, with 12 nucleotides matching TRBD2. This CDR3 has 13 amino acids. With 8 bases clipped from V and 7 bases from J, the junction kept 4 bases outside the gene matches. Germline CDR1 and CDR2: SGHRS and YFSETQ. The CDR3 is CASRLAGVNEQFF. DNA of the CDR3: TGCGCCAGTCGACTAGCGGGAGTAAATGAGCAGTTCTTC. The whole variable domain, filled in from reference TRBV5-1 and TRBJ2-1, reads KAGVTQTPRYLIKTRGQQVTLSCSPISGHRSVSWYQQTPGQGLQFLFEYFSETQRNKGNFPGRFSGRQFSNSRSEMNVSTLELGDSALYLCASRLAGVNEQFFGPGTRLTVL.

The V call is TRBV30, the J call TRBJ2-7; 7 nucleotides align to TRBD1. The trim removed 2 bases at V and 4 bases at J, leaving 11 bases unmatched. The length of the CDR3 is 15 residues. Germline V gene lookup returns CDR1 GTSNPN and CDR2 SVGIG (reference sequence). CDR3 bases: TGTGCCTGGAGTAGCGGAGGCAGGGGGTTGTACGAGCAGTACTTC. Protein sequence: CAWSSGGRGLYEQYF.

The chain joins TRBV6-6 to TRBJ2-7, with D perhaps TRBD2 (7 bases). The CDR3 contains 12 residues. The germline gives CDR1 MNHNY, CDR2 SVGAGI (reference sequence). The germline V and J ends were trimmed by 8 bases and 2 bases, with 10 bases remaining between them. The CDR3 bases are TGTGCCAGCTGGGGGGGCGCCTACGAGCAGTACTTC. Protein: CASWGGAYEQYF.